This T cell receptor (beta chain) was sequenced in a study of graft-versus-host responses after intestinal transplantation. Study in general: Recipients were given multivisceral, liver-intestinal, or isolated intestinal transplants. Every recipient had anti-thymocyte globulin induction and around three years of tacrolimus plus steroids. Whole-study findings and limits: Investigators detected GvH clones in recipient marrow, with some emerging earlier in ileum or blood. Among circulating GvH clones, peak levels were associated with early post-transplant declines in HvG clones.

Sequenced by immunoSEQ multiplex PCR; TCRdb stores in-frame clones only, minus some. Of about 29,000 clones in the sample, about 85% were seen once. There are 15 residues in the CDR3. The ends were cut back, 3 bases at V and 1 base at J, with 10 bases in the middle. Looked up from germline, CDR1 is SGDLS and CDR2 is YYNGEE. A note on this clone: The antigen remains undetermined.

The receptor was derived from a human patient who received an intestinal transplant, so some T cells may come from the graft donor. The chain combines TRBV9 with TRBJ2-2, with a possible D match to TRBD1 (6 bases). This sample comprised PBMCs, obtained about 460 days after intestinal transplantation. The DNA for the CDR3 is TGTGCCAGCAGCGAGGGGGTGTGGAACACCGGGGAGCTGTTTTTT. Translated, it gives CASSEGVWNTGELFF.